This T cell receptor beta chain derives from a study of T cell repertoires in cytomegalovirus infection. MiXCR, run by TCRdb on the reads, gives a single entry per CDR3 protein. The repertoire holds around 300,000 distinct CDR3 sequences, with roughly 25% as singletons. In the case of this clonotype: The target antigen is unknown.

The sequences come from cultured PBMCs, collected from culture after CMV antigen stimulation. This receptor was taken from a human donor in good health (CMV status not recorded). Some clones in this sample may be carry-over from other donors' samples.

The DNA for the CDR3 is TGTGCCAGCAGTTACTCGAGCAGGCAGTACTTC. It specifies CASSYSSRQYF. The chain employs TRBV6-2 or TRBV6-3 and TRBJ2-4, with D hard to call. The CDR3 sequence is 11 residues long. Germline CDR1 and CDR2: MNHEY and SVGEGT. V lost 0 bases and J 13 bases, leaving 7 bases between the germline ends.